The 10 T cell receptor beta chains in this list originate from one sample, sequenced in a study of T-cell reconstitution after alpha-beta-depleted transplantation in children (dated by TCRdb to 2016 to 2017). According to the study, the label for this sample's treatment or condition signals: allogeneic hematopoietic cell transplantation with graft depleted of TCRalphabeta T cells and CD19 B cells. Libraries were prepared through PCR. The run used an Illumina HiSeq 2500. Molecular barcoding was employed in the preparation of TCR libraries, with unique molecular identifiers being used to normalize TCRbeta repertoire quantification. TCRdb passed the public sequencing reads through fastp at Q25 and MiXCR, retaining productive beta sequences. A single entry per CDR3 protein holds the most common genes and DNA from its merged rows. The sample profile shows under 450,000 distinct CDR3 sequences; around 15% of them were found once. The leading ten clones occupy roughly 27% of the sample.

The sequenced sample was PBMCs, mostly from graft donor cells, obtained 360 days after TCRalphabeta/CD19-depleted stem cell transplant. These receptors originate from a boy younger than two who had a stem cell transplant for Wiskott-Aldrich syndrome, so the T cells may come from the graft donor.

The V call is TRBV5-1, the J call TRBJ2-5; no definite D call. CDR1 and CDR2 from the germline V gene are SGHRS and YFSETQ. CDR3 length: 18 amino acids. V was shortened by 2 bases and J by 5 bases, with 25 bases between the two germline ends. The CDR3 spells CASSFRALRSNHGETQYF. The CDR3 DNA follows: TGCGCCAGCAGCTTCCGGGCTTTGAGAAGTAACCACGGGGAGACCCAGTACTTC. The whole variable domain, remainder taken from reference TRBV5-1 and TRBJ2-5, is KAGVTQTPRYLIKTRGQQVTLSCSPISGHRSVSWYQQTPGQGLQFLFEYFSETQRNKGNFPGRFSGRQFSNSRSEMNVSTLELGDSALYLCASSFRALRSNHGETQYFGPGTRLLVL.

The J gene is TRBJ2-5, the V gene TRBV6-1; D not certain. This CDR3 comprises 15 residues. The V gene lost 5 bases and the J gene lost 8 bases, with 21 bases spanning the gap. CDR1 is MNHNS and CDR2 is SASEGT in the germline V gene. The CDR3 region is CASSQATSRKGTQYF. The CDR3 coding sequence is TGTGCCAGCAGTCAGGCCACGTCGCGTAAGGGAACCCAGTACTTC.

The sample holds a few counts of this clonotype. J is TRBJ2-3 and V is TRBV6-1; D is ambiguous. Between the trimmed V and J ends, which lost 6 bases and 6 bases, there was a span of 16 bases. Germline CDR1 reads MNHNS; CDR2 reads SASEGT. The CDR3 runs to 14 residues. CDR3 loop: CASSLGSRRDTQYF. The CDR3 coding sequence is TGTGCCAGCAGCCTGGGATCCCGCCGTGATACGCAGTATTTT.

This rearrangement joins TRBV20-1 to TRBJ2-5; D uncertain. The CDR3 contains 10 residues. Germline V gives CDR1 DFQATT, CDR2 SNEGSKA (reference sequence). V was shortened by 5 bases and J by 5 bases, with 6 bases between the two germline ends. The chain's CDR3 is CSALGETQYF. Here the CDR3 DNA reads TGCAGTGCTCTAGGGGAGACCCAGTACTTC.

This chain uses TRBV5-1 with TRBJ2-5; 12 bases match TRBD2. This CDR3 has 16 residues. The trim removed 0 bases at V and 5 bases at J, leaving 5 bases unmatched. From germline, CDR1 is SGHRS and CDR2 YFSETQ. Here the CDR3 reads CASSLDRTSGVETQYF. The CDR3 DNA sequence: TGCGCCAGCAGCTTGGATAGGACTAGCGGGGTTGAGACCCAGTACTTC. The full variable domain, in which reference TRBV5-1 and TRBJ2-5 provide the parts outside the CDR3, is KAGVTQTPRYLIKTRGQQVTLSCSPISGHRSVSWYQQTPGQGLQFLFEYFSETQRNKGNFPGRFSGRQFSNSRSEMNVSTLELGDSALYLCASSLDRTSGVETQYFGPGTRLLVL.

This clonotype turned up a few times. The chain joins TRBV5-1 to TRBJ2-2; the D is unclear. The CDR3 extends over 14 amino acids. The V gene's germline CDR1 is SGHRS and CDR2 YFSETQ. V was pared by 0 bases and J by 5 bases, with 8 bases between. CDR3 amino acids: CASSLVQPTGELFF. In DNA, the CDR3 is TGCGCCAGCAGCTTGGTCCAACCGACCGGGGAGCTGTTTTTT. Full variable domain (missing parts from reference TRBV5-1 and TRBJ2-2): KAGVTQTPRYLIKTRGQQVTLSCSPISGHRSVSWYQQTPGQGLQFLFEYFSETQRNKGNFPGRFSGRQFSNSRSEMNVSTLELGDSALYLCASSLVQPTGELFFGEGSRLTVL.

The chain carries TRBV29-1 and TRBJ1-1, with a possible D match to TRBD1 (6 bases). Germline lookup yields CDR1 SQVTM and CDR2 ANQGSEA. Trimming pared 4 bases from V and 5 bases from J, leaving 11 bases between. This CDR3 contains 12 residues. Here the CDR3 reads CSVARGPTEAFF. In nucleotides, the CDR3 is TGCAGCGTTGCCCGGGGGCCTACTGAAGCTTTCTTT. Complete variable domain (other parts from reference TRBV29-1 and TRBJ1-1): SAVISQKPSRDICQRGTSLTIQCQVDSQVTMMFWYRQQPGQSLTLIATANQGSEATYESGFVIDKFPISRPNLTFSTLTVSNMSPEDSSIYLCSVARGPTEAFFGQGTRLTVV.

The CDR3 DNA sequence: TGTGCCAGCAGTCCCTCCGGGGAGCTGTTTTTT. This translates into CASSPSGELFF. This sequence joins TRBV12-3 or TRBV12-4 and TRBJ2-2; D ambiguous. Trimming pared 5 bases from V and 6 bases from J, leaving 4 bases between. The CDR3 runs 11 residues.

In this sample, this clonotype turned up a few times. The chain uses TRBV4-2 and TRBJ2-5; D gene ambiguous. Trimming cost V 0 bases and J 5 bases, with 10 bases left between them. The CDR3 consists of 14 residues. From germline, CDR1 is LGHNA and CDR2 YNFKEQ. CDR3 residues: CASSQDQLGETQYF. The CDR3 coding sequence is TGTGCCAGCAGCCAAGATCAGCTAGGGGAGACCCAGTACTTC.

This clonotype was counted between two and nine times. CDR3 bases: TGTGCCAGCGAAAAAGCGGACAATGAGCAGTTCTTC. Protein product: CASEKADNEQFF. This sequence joins TRBV12-3 or TRBV12-4 and TRBJ2-1; D possibly corresponds to TRBD2 (5 bases). V lost 8 bases to trimming and J lost 5 bases, with 10 bases between them. The CDR3 sequence is 12 residues long.